The rows below give T cell receptor beta chains drawn from one sample of a study of control samples from healthy donors and cancer patients. Sequencing used immunoSEQ multiplex PCR; TCRdb keeps in-frame clones, though not all of them. Of about 160,000 clones in the sample, around 90% were seen once. The specimen sequenced was blood. The receptors originated from a man between 25 and 39 years old in good health. CDR3s include the opening cysteine and the closing phenylalanine or tryptophan. D genes are given only for firm matches. Clone sizes are given selectively: once, few, many, or a class where the clone is expanded.

J,D,size,V,DNA,CDR3
TRBJ2-5,TRBD2,-,TRBV7-2,TGTGCCAGCAGTCGGACTAGCGGGATGGGGCAAGAGACCCAGTACTTC,CASSRTSGMGQETQYF
TRBJ1-2,-,once,TRBV3-1/TRBV3-2,TGTGCCAGCAGCCAAGCCACGGCGGGAGGCTATGGCTACACCTTC,CASSQATAGGYGYTF
TRBJ2-3,-,-,TRBV6-5,TGTGCCAGCAAAAACCCGGGGGGCATGAAGGATACGCAGTATTTT,CASKNPGGMKDTQYF
TRBJ1-5,TRBD1,-,TRBV6-5,TGTGCCAGCAGTCTCGGGACAGGGAGGGATCAGCCCCAGCATTTT,CASSLGTGRDQPQHF
TRBJ2-5,-,-,TRBV7-3,TGTGCCAGCAGCTTGGTGGCAGGGGCTACCCAAGAGACCCAGTACTTC,CASSLVAGATQETQYF
TRBJ2-2,-,-,TRBV18,TGTGCCAGCTCACCATGGGCGGTAAACACCGGGGAGCTGTTTTTT,CASSPWAVNTGELFF
TRBJ2-1,-,-,TRBV27,TGTGCCAGCAGTTTGGACGGGGAGCAGTTCTTC,CASSLDGEQFF
TRBJ2-3,-,-,TRBV27,TGTGCCAGCAGTTTCGGGACTCGAACAGATACGCAGTATTTT,CASSFGTRTDTQYF
TRBJ2-1,-,-,TRBV27,TGTGCCAGCAGTTTAAGGGGGGACAATGAGCAGTTCTTC,CASSLRGDNEQFF
TRBJ2-1,TRBD2,few,TRBV7-9,TGTGCCAGCAGCTTAGGGGGACTAGCGGGAGAGCAGTTCTTC,CASSLGGLAGEQFF
TRBJ2-4,-,-,TRBV5-8,TGTGCCAGCAGCTTGGCCGGGGCGCTCCCCCTCAAAAACATTCAGTACTTC,CASSLAGALPLKNIQYF
TRBJ1-6,-,-,TRBV6-5,TGTGCCAGCAGAGCAACAGGTGTCAATAATTCACCCCTCCACTTT,CASRATGVNNSPLHF
TRBJ2-7,TRBD1,-,TRBV30,TGTGCCTGGAGTCTCGGACAGGGTGGCGAGCAGTACTTC,CAWSLGQGGEQYF
TRBJ1-2,TRBD1,-,TRBV9,TGTGCCAGCAGCTTCTACAGGGGCCTCACCTTC,CASSFYRGLTF
TRBJ1-5,-,-,TRBV6-6,TGTGCCAGCACGTGGGGATCGAATCAGCCCCAGCATTTT,CASTWGSNQPQHF
TRBJ1-2,TRBD1,-,TRBV3-1/TRBV3-2,TGTGCCAGCAGCCAAGAAAGATACCGGACAGGACAGGGGAACTATGGCTACACCTTC,CASSQERYRTGQGNYGYTF
TRBJ1-5,-,-,TRBV5-1,TGCGCCAGCAGCTCTGACAGCAATCAGCCACAGCATTTT,CASSSDSNQPQHF
TRBJ1-2,-,-,TRBV19,TGTGCCAGTAGTATAGACAGGGGTCCTTACTATGGCTACACCTTC,CASSIDRGPYYGYTF
TRBJ2-7,-,once,TRBV6-1,TGTGCCAGCAGTGAAGGAGTAGCCAGCTCCTACGAGCAGTACTTC,CASSEGVASSYEQYF
TRBJ2-3,TRBD2,-,TRBV18,TGTGCCAGCTCTTGGGCTAGCGGGGGTATCACAGATACGCAGTATTTT,CASSWASGGITDTQYF
TRBJ2-1,TRBD1,-,TRBV28,TGTGCCAGCAGTTTCCACGGCCAAGACAGGGTAAGAGGGTCCTACAATGAGCAGTTCTTC,CASSFHGQDRVRGSYNEQFF
TRBJ2-5,-,-,TRBV19,TGTGCCAGTAGTGCCGGGACCTCGCAAGAGACCCAGTACTTC,CASSAGTSQETQYF
TRBJ1-2,-,-,TRBV20-1,TGCAGTGCTAGTCCGGGCGTGTGGGGCTACACCTTC,CSASPGVWGYTF
TRBJ2-2,-,once,TRBV6-2/TRBV6-3,TGTGCCAGCAGTCCCGGACGGACCGGGGAGCTGTTTTTT,CASSPGRTGELFF
TRBJ1-1,-,-,TRBV4-2,TGTGCCAGCAGCCAACCACCTATGAACACTGAAGCTTTCTTT,CASSQPPMNTEAFF
TRBJ2-4,TRBD1,once,TRBV27,TGTGCCAGCAGTACCGGGACAGGGGGCTGGGACATTCAGTACTTC,CASSTGTGGWDIQYF
TRBJ2-3,-,-,TRBV30,TGTGCCTGGAGGAAGGGGTTAGGAGCAGATACGCAGTATTTT,CAWRKGLGADTQYF
TRBJ2-7,-,-,TRBV27,TGTGCCACCTCTTTTTGGCCTCTTGAGTCCTACGAGCAGTACTTC,CATSFWPLESYEQYF
TRBJ2-7,-,-,TRBV20-1,TGCAGTGCCCGGACCTCCTACGAGCAGTACTTC,CSARTSYEQYF
TRBJ1-2,-,-,TRBV9,TGTGCCAGCAGCGTAGGCCCCGGTTTAGGGGGGAGTTATGGCTACACCTTC,CASSVGPGLGGSYGYTF
TRBJ1-6,TRBD1,-,TRBV18,TGTGCCAGCAAAGGGACAGTTAATTCACCCCTCCACTTT,CASKGTVNSPLHF
TRBJ1-1,-,-,TRBV12-3/TRBV12-4,TGTGCCAGTCGCATTGAAGCTTTCTTT,CASRIEAFF
TRBJ1-3,-,-,TRBV29-1,TGCAGCGTTGGACAGCCAAGCTCTGGAAACACCATATATTTT,CSVGQPSSGNTIYF
TRBJ1-3,-,-,TRBV5-1,TGCGCCAGCAGCCCTAGGGGCCGCTCCCTTGGGAACACCATATATTTT,CASSPRGRSLGNTIYF
TRBJ1-2,TRBD1,-,TRBV5-4,TGTGCCAGCACCTCTGGGGACAGTCTTCTCTATGGCTACACCTTC,CASTSGDSLLYGYTF
TRBJ2-7,TRBD2,-,TRBV6-5,TGTGCCAGTACCATAGCGGGAGTCCAACGGGAGCAGTACTTC,CASTIAGVQREQYF
TRBJ2-3,TRBD2,-,TRBV11-3,TGTGCCAGCAGCCCGGGACTAGCGGTAACAGATACGCAGTATTTT,CASSPGLAVTDTQYF
TRBJ2-5,TRBD1,-,TRBV5-6,TGTGCCAGCAGCTTGTCCACAGGGGAAGAGACCCAGTACTTC,CASSLSTGEETQYF
TRBJ1-1,-,-,TRBV6-6,TGTGCCAGCAGTTTCCGACTAAACACTGAAGCTTTCTTT,CASSFRLNTEAFF
TRBJ1-4,-,-,TRBV5-4,TGTGCCAGCAGCCCCGGGGGAGGGACTGGGAATGAAAAACTGTTTTTT,CASSPGGGTGNEKLFF
TRBJ2-7,-,-,TRBV19,TGTGCCAGTTCCACCCCTGACAGCTACGAGCAGTACTTC,CASSTPDSYEQYF
TRBJ1-2,-,-,TRBV29-1,TGCAGCGTTGGTACTGCGAGTGGCTACACCTTC,CSVGTASGYTF
TRBJ1-6,-,-,TRBV2,TGTGCCAGCAGTGGATCGTCTAATTCACCCCTCCACTTT,CASSGSSNSPLHF
TRBJ1-2,-,-,TRBV18,TGTGCCAGCTCCTCCGGGGAGGAGGACTATGGCTACACCTTC,CASSSGEEDYGYTF
TRBJ2-3,TRBD2,-,TRBV6-5,TGTGCCAGCAGTTACTCGAGTGGCGGGGGTGGAGATACGCAGTATTTT,CASSYSSGGGGDTQYF
TRBJ1-2,-,-,TRBV28,TGTGCCAGCAGTTTGAGGAGCTATGGCTACACCTTC,CASSLRSYGYTF
TRBJ1-2,-,-,TRBV2,TGTGCCAACAATGGAGGCTACACCTTC,CANNGGYTF
TRBJ1-2,-,-,TRBV3-1/TRBV3-2,TGTGCCAGCAGCTCACGTGGCCGAGACTACACCTTC,CASSSRGRDYTF
TRBJ1-2,-,-,TRBV28,TGTGCCAGCAGTCCACAGGGCTATGGCTACACCTTC,CASSPQGYGYTF